The next 7 T cell receptor beta chains were all read from a single sample in a study of CD8 T cells in Susac syndrome. RNA totalling roughly 0.5 to 1 ug underwent reverse transcription with random hexamers. TCRdb re-derived calls from the immunoSEQ multiplex PCR reads in MiXCR, one entry per CDR3 protein. Of some 200,000 distinct CDR3 sequences listed, 85% to 95% were seen once; the top ten hold around 0.15%. Source material: CD8+ T cells from PBMCs. All receptors come from a human donor with Susac syndrome.

This chain connects TRBV6-5 to TRBJ2-3; 10 bases line up with TRBD1. This CDR3 is 21 amino acids long. Germline CDR1 is MNHEY and CDR2 is SVGAGI. V lost 4 bases to trimming and J lost 2 bases; unmatched junction nucleotides: 21. The CDR3 loop is CASSLNRDRGRLSTHTDTQYF. As DNA, the CDR3 is TGTGCCAGCAGTTTAAACCGGGACAGGGGTAGACTAAGCACACACACAGATACGCAGTATTTT.

The V and J genes are TRBV7-8 and TRBJ1-3; D not certain. The CDR3 is 15 amino acids. Trimming stripped 1 base from V and 1 base from J, with 8 bases between. Germline CDR1 and CDR2: SGHVS and FQNEAQ. This CDR3 reads CASSLGSGSGNTIYF. In DNA form, the CDR3 reads TGTGCCAGCAGCTTAGGGTCGGGGTCTGGAAACACCATATATTTT.

The V gene is TRBV27, the J gene TRBJ2-7; 8 nucleotides align to TRBD1. Germline V gene data show CDR1 as MNHEY and CDR2 as SMNVEV (reference sequence). This CDR3 contains 17 residues. Unmatched junction bases numbered 16, after V lost 6 bases and J lost 3 bases. The chain's CDR3 is CASRAGTGDLNYYEQYF. The CDR3 DNA follows: TGTGCCAGCAGAGCCGGGACAGGAGATCTAAATTACTACGAGCAGTACTTC.

The chain recombines TRBV3-1 with TRBJ2-5; the D is unclear. The CDR3 length is 12 residues. Trimming stripped 0 bases from V and 6 bases from J, with 5 bases between. Germline V gives CDR1 LGHDT, CDR2 YNNKEL (reference sequence). The CDR3 bases are TGTGCCAGCAGCCAAGATGTCAAGACCCAGTACTTC. The encoded protein is CASSQDVKTQYF.

The chain employs TRBV13 and TRBJ2-7; 7 nucleotides match TRBD1. Germline loops: CDR1 PRHDT, CDR2 FYEKMQ (reference sequence). The trim removed 5 bases at V and 4 bases at J, leaving 14 bases unmatched. The CDR3 has 16 residues. The CDR3, as DNA: TGTGCCAGCAGCCCGTCCTCCGGGACAGAGGGGTACGAGCAGTACTTC. It yields the protein CASSPSSGTEGYEQYF.

The chain combines TRBV27 with TRBJ2-7; 7 nucleotides match TRBD1. The germline gives CDR1 MNHEY, CDR2 SMNVEV (reference sequence). There are 16 residues in the CDR3. V shed 7 bases, J shed 0 bases, and the junction held 12 bases outside the gene matches. The CDR3 region is CASTWSQGTASYEQYF. CDR3 in DNA: TGTGCCAGCACTTGGTCCCAGGGGACAGCCTCCTACGAGCAGTACTTC.

CDR3 DNA sequence: TGCAGCGTTGATTATCGGGACGATTCGACTAGCGTCTACTACAATGAGCAGTTCTTC. The encoded protein is CSVDYRDDSTSVYYNEQFF. V and J are TRBV29-1 and TRBJ2-1; TRBD2 matches at 8 bases. Per germline, CDR1 SQVTM and CDR2 ANQGSEA. V was pared by 3 bases and J by 3 bases, with 19 bases of the junction left unmatched. The CDR3 is made up of 19 amino acids.